Listed here is a single TCR beta chain. The CDR3 is made up of 14 amino acids. Per germline, CDR1 DFQATT and CDR2 SNEGSKA (reference sequence). Trimming left V 3 bases short and J 1 base short, with 12 bases between. This record comes from a study of blood T cell repertoires in COVID-19. Study in general: COVID-19 samples, acute and convalescent, were from the United States, Italy and Spain.

Clones were sequenced by immunoSEQ multiplex PCR, and TCRdb holds only the in-frame ones, with some missing. The repertoire holds more than 200,000 clones, approximately 84% seen once, with over 4.5% in the top ten. Sequencing input: peripheral blood. This TCR derives from an elderly man with acute or convalescent COVID-19. The rearrangement links TRBV20-1 to TRBJ2-5; a weak D match, TRBD1 (6 bases). CDR3: CSASVQGTQETQYF. The CDR3 nucleotides read TGCAGTGCTAGTGTCCAGGGGACCCAAGAGACCCAGTACTTC.